The clone carrying this T cell receptor beta chain was seen ten or more times. Library preparation (for TCRbeta) was performed with unique molecular identifiers. TCRdb processed the PCR reads anew with MiXCR; each CDR3 protein has one entry. The top ten clones hold roughly 5.1% of a sample with around 410,000 distinct CDR3 sequences, roughly a tenth of them seen once. This record belongs to a study of T-cell reconstitution after alpha-beta-depleted transplantation in children. The CDR3 covers 13 residues. Germline V gene sequence: CDR1 SEHNR, CDR2 FQNEAQ (reference sequence). Trimming shortened V by 5 bases and J by 5 bases, and 10 bases separated the two germline ends.

The sequencing here drew on PBMCs from the stem cell graft donor, taken from the stem cell graft. This clonotype originated in a human donor who donated a stem cell graft to a child with acute myeloid leukemia. The chain joins TRBV7-9 to TRBJ2-1; unclear D gene. This chain's CDR3 is CASSRRPDNEQFF. CDR3 coding DNA: TGTGCCAGCAGCCGGCGGCCAGACAATGAGCAGTTCTTC.